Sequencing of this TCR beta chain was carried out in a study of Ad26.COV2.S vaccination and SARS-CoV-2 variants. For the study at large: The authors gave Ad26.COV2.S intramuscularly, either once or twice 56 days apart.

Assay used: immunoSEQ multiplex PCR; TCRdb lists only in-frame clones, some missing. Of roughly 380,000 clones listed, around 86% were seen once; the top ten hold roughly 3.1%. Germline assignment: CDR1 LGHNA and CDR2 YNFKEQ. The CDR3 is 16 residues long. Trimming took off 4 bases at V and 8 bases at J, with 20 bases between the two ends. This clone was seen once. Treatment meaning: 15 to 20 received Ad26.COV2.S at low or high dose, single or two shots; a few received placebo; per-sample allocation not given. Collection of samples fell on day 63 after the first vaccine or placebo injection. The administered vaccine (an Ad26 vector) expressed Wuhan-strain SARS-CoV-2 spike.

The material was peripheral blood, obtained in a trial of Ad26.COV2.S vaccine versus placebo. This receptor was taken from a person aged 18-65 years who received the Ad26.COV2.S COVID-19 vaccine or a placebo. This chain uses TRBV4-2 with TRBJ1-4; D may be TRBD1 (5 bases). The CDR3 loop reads CASSPQGGARREKLFF. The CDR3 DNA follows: TGTGCCAGCAGCCCCCAGGGCGGGGCCCGGCGGGAAAAACTGTTTTTT.